This TCR beta chain was sequenced during a study of blood T cell repertoires in COVID-19. This CDR3 spans 15 amino acids. Germline V gene sequence: CDR1 SGHTA, CDR2 FQGNSA. V was cut by 0 bases and J by 9 bases, with 12 bases left in between. By share, this clone counts as medium-sized. Method: immunoSEQ multiplex PCR; TCRdb's copy keeps in-frame clones and lacks some. Here the sample spans 30,000 to 40,000 clones, about nine tenths being singletons. The rearrangement joins TRBV7-2 to TRBJ1-6, with no clear D. Sequences were obtained from peripheral blood. This clonotype was obtained from a man in his sixties with active COVID-19. The CDR3 is CASSLALGEGSPLHF. The CDR3 DNA sequence: TGTGCCAGCAGCTTAGCGCTCGGGGAGGGTTCACCCCTCCACTTT.